The 18 T cell receptor beta chains in this list originate from one sample, sequenced in a study of blood T cell repertoires in COVID-19. Clones were sequenced by immunoSEQ multiplex PCR, and TCRdb holds only the in-frame ones, with some missing. The sample has about 70,000 clones, roughly 84% seen once. Material for sequencing was peripheral blood. Receptor source: a woman at least 80 years old with active or convalescent COVID-19.

DNA of the CDR3: TGCGCCAGCAGCCAAATACCGGGTTTCACTGAAGCTTTCTTT. Its translation is CASSQIPGFTEAFF. The chain has TRBV4-3 and TRBJ1-1, with no clear D. Germline V lookup: CDR1 LGHNA, CDR2 YSLEER. The CDR3 is made up of 14 amino acids. V was pared by 2 bases and J by 4 bases, with 11 bases between.

This clone was seen a handful of times. The genes are TRBV4-3 and TRBJ1-6; TRBD1 aligns across 10 bases. Germline-derived CDR1 and CDR2 are LGHNA and YSLEER. This CDR3 contains 16 residues. V dropped 2 bases and J dropped 8; count of bases not matched to a gene: 6. The CDR3 spells CASSQTTGGAYSPLHF. As DNA, the CDR3 is TGCGCCAGCAGCCAAACGACAGGGGGCGCGTATTCACCCCTCCACTTT.

The rearrangement joins TRBV19 to TRBJ2-3; D is unclear. The ends were cut back, 3 bases at V and 3 bases at J, with 4 bases in the middle. The CDR3 length is 12 residues. Germline V gene data show CDR1 as LNHDA and CDR2 as SQIVND (reference sequence). The CDR3 is CASSIGTDTQYF. DNA for the CDR3: TGTGCCAGTAGTATCGGGACAGATACGCAGTATTTT.

This clone was counted a few times. The chain combines TRBV6-5 with TRBJ2-7; TRBD1 agrees at 9 bases. In germline, CDR1 is MNHEY, CDR2 SVGAGI. With 2 bases clipped from V and 4 bases from J, the junction kept 3 bases outside the gene matches. This CDR3 is built from 14 residues. The CDR3 is CASSYRDRDYEQYF. The DNA of the CDR3 is TGTGCCAGCAGTTACCGGGACAGGGATTACGAGCAGTACTTC.

The V call is TRBV19, the J call TRBJ2-5, with D perhaps matching TRBD1 (5 bases). This CDR3 has 13 residues. Germline V gene sequence: CDR1 LNHDA, CDR2 SQIVND (reference sequence). V was cut by 4 bases and J by 5 bases, with 11 bases left in between. CDR3 residues: CASSTREEETQYF. The CDR3 DNA reads as TGTGCCAGTAGTACCAGGGAAGAGGAGACCCAGTACTTC.

J is TRBJ1-6 and V is TRBV2; perhaps TRBD1 as D (5 bases). Looked up from germline, CDR1 is SNHLY and CDR2 is FYNNEI. The CDR3 has 14 amino acids. V lost 8 bases, J lost 3 bases, and 11 bases lay in between. The DNA of the CDR3 is TGTGCCAGCGGGGAGGGGATCTATAATTCACCCCTCCACTTT. Protein: CASGEGIYNSPLHF.

In its sample, this clone was seen once. The chain recombines TRBV6-2 or TRBV6-3 with TRBJ1-2, with D unclear. CDR1 and CDR2 from the germline V gene are MNHEY and SVGEGT. The germline V and J ends were trimmed by 5 bases and 10 bases, with 14 bases remaining between them. This CDR3 region has 12 residues. The CDR3 DNA reads TGTGCCAGCAGTGCAGGTCCGATTGCCTACACCTTC. This codes for CASSAGPIAYTF.

For the CDR3, the DNA is TGCAGCGTTCTGGGACAGGGTGGAGGTACCGGGGAGCTGTTTTTT. Protein product: CSVLGQGGGTGELFF. The chain is built from TRBV29-1 and TRBJ2-2; 9 positions match TRBD1. The CDR3 loop spans 15 amino acids. Germline CDR1 is SQVTM and CDR2 is ANQGSEA. J gave up 5 bases and V 5 bases, and 9 bases lay outside the gene matches.

The chain links TRBV30 to TRBJ2-5; D is uncertain. The CDR3 is 13 residues long. Trimming took 0 bases from V and 5 from J, leaving 10 bases between them. Germline CDR1 GTSNPN, CDR2 SVGIG (reference sequence). The CDR3 coding sequence is TGTGCCTGGAGTGTACCACCCGGGGAGACCCAGTACTTC. Amino acids: CAWSVPPGETQYF.

In this sample, this clone turned up once. Distinct nucleotide sequences in the sample also encode this CDR3. The chain joins TRBV3-1 (or the pseudogene TRBV3-2) to TRBJ2-7; D call uncertain. The CDR3 loop spans 13 amino acids. Between the trimmed V and J ends, which lost 4 bases and 3 bases, there was a span of 10 bases. CDR1 is LGHDT and CDR2 is YNNKEL in the germline V gene (reference sequence). CDR3 sequence (DNA): TGTGCCAGCAGCCGCGCCACTGACTACGAGCAGTACTTC. Protein sequence: CASSRATDYEQYF.

The V and J genes are TRBV19 and TRBJ2-1; 9 bases match TRBD1. The CDR3 has 15 amino acids. Per the germline V gene, CDR1 is LNHDA and CDR2 is SQIVND (reference sequence). V lost 5 bases and J lost 3; bases outside the gene matches: 5. The CDR3 bases are TGTGCCAGTAGTCAATCGACAGGGGGCTACAATGAGCAGTTCTTC. Protein product: CASSQSTGGYNEQFF.

V usage is TRBV4-3 and J usage is TRBJ1-4, with D unresolved. Trimming cost V 4 bases and J 8 bases, with 14 bases left between them. CDR1 is LGHNA and CDR2 is YSLEER in the germline V gene. This CDR3 has 14 amino acids. CDR3 coding DNA: TGCGCCAGCAGCCCCGTCACGAGATGGGAAAAACTGTTTTTT. It yields the protein CASSPVTRWEKLFF.

V gene TRBV7-9 combines with J gene TRBJ1-4; possible D gene TRBD1, 5 bases. CDR3 length: 17 amino acids. Looked up from germline, CDR1 is SEHNR and CDR2 is FQNEAQ (reference sequence). The V and J ends lost 7 bases and 8 bases respectively, with 26 bases between them. This CDR3 is CASTTGLGTGVGEKLFF. The CDR3 bases are TGTGCCAGCACTACCGGTCTAGGAACGGGGGTTGGGGAAAAACTGTTTTTT.

This clone appeared a single time. The DNA of the CDR3 is TGCGCCAGCAGTCAGTCGGCGATCACACCCATCCGGGATCAGCCCCAGCATTTT. Protein product: CASSQSAITPIRDQPQHF. The V and J genes are TRBV23-1 and TRBJ1-5; D is undetermined. TRBV23-1 is an ORF, with its function uncertain. V shed 3 bases and J shed 5 bases, with 23 bases lying between them. The CDR3 runs to 18 residues.

This sequence joins TRBV19 and TRBJ2-2, with TRBD2 identical over 13 bases. The germline CDR1 and CDR2 sequences are LNHDA and SQIVND (reference sequence). V was clipped by 7 bases and J by 6 bases; unmatched bases: 8. The CDR3 covers 16 residues. The CDR3 reads CASTLTSGGWPGELFF. The CDR3 DNA is TGTGCCAGTACCCTGACTAGCGGGGGGTGGCCCGGGGAGCTGTTTTTT.

The rearrangement links TRBV3-1 (or the pseudogene TRBV3-2) to TRBJ2-2, with 9 bases that match TRBD2. Per the germline V gene, CDR1 is LGHDT and CDR2 is YNNKEL (reference sequence). The CDR3 sequence is 16 residues long. V lost 1 base to trimming and J lost 6 bases; unmatched junction nucleotides: 6. The CDR3 DNA sequence: TGTGCCAGCAGCCAAGTTCCTAGCGGGGTGGCCGGGGAGCTGTTTTTT. Its protein is CASSQVPSGVAGELFF.

The V gene is TRBV2, the J gene TRBJ2-1, with TRBD2 identical over 8 bases. V was clipped by 4 bases and J by 0 bases; unmatched bases: 17. The CDR3 contains 20 residues. CDR1 is SNHLY and CDR2 is FYNNEI in the germline V gene. The DNA of the CDR3 is TGTGCCAGCAGTGGCCCTCCCGTGGGCGGGGGGCACCCCTCCTACAATGAGCAGTTCTTC. This sequence encodes CASSGPPVGGGHPSYNEQFF.

The rearrangement joins TRBV18 to TRBJ1-4; possible D gene TRBD1, 6 bases. V lost 3 bases, J lost 7 bases, and 15 bases lay in between. The CDR3 contains 15 residues. Germline V gene lookup returns CDR1 KGHSH and CDR2 LQKENI. CDR3 in DNA: TGTGCCAGCTCACCTTCAGACAGGCAAAGTGAAAAACTGTTTTTT. As protein: CASSPSDRQSEKLFF.